This T cell receptor beta chain was obtained from a study of blood T cell repertoires in COVID-19. Study context: Acute and convalescent COVID-19 specimens originated in the United States, Italy and Spain. T cells, B-cell-depleted T cells, or PBMCs supplied cDNA or gDNA.

The J segment lost 0 bases and the V segment lost 6 bases, leaving 9 bases of the junction unmatched. The CDR3 consists of 16 residues. Germline assignment: CDR1 MNHEY and CDR2 SMNVEV (reference sequence). The assay was immunoSEQ multiplex PCR, and TCRdb's table has in-frame clones only and misses some. The sample includes 250,000 to 300,000 clones, around nine tenths seen only once; the top ten take about 11%. While infection was still active, Seattle patients were enrolled and then followed longitudinally. Input material: peripheral blood. This sequence was found in a woman under 40 with COVID-19, enrolled during active disease. The V gene is TRBV27, the J gene TRBJ2-7, with TRBD2 matching 9 bases. CDR3 in amino acids: CASSPRVSGSSYEQYF. The CDR3, as DNA: TGTGCCAGCAGCCCGCGGGTTAGCGGGAGCTCCTACGAGCAGTACTTC.